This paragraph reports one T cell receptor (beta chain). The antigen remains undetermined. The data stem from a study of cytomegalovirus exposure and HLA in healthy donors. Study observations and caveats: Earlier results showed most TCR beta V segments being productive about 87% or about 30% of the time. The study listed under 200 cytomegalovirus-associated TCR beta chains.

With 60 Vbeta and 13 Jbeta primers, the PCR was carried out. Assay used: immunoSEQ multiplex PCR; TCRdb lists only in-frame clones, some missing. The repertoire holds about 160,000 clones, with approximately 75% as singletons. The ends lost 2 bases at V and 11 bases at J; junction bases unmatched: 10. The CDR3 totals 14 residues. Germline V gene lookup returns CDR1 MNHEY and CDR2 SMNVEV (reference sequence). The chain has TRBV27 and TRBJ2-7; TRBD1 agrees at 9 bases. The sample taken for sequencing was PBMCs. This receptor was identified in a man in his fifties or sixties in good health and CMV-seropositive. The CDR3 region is CASSLDWDRAVKYF. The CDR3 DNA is TGTGCCAGCAGTTTAGACTGGGACAGGGCTGTAAAGTACTTC.